The rows below give T cell receptor beta chains drawn from one sample of a study of T cells in narcolepsy. Repertoires were generated with immunoSEQ multiplex PCR, while TCRdb's copy carries only in-frame clones and drops some. The sample yields some 20,000 clones, roughly four fifths seen once. The sequenced sample was memory (CD45RA-) CD4+ T cells from blood. The receptors stem from a human donor in good health. Both conserved end residues are part of each CDR3. Each record gives: D gene, J gene, V gene, clone size, CDR3 DNA, CDR3 protein. The D gene is left open where the match is weak. Expanded clones are given a class, and other clones once, few, many or no size at all.

TRBD1 TRBJ1-5 TRBV9 few TGTGCCAGCAGCGCGGGACAGGGGGCAGATCAGCCCCAGCATTTT CASSAGQGADQPQHF
. TRBJ1-1 TRBV7-3 . TGTGCCAGCAGCCTCAGGGGCGGGGGTGAAGCTTTCTTT CASSLRGGGEAFF
TRBD2 TRBJ2-3 TRBV19 . TGTGCCAGTAGTAACGGGACTAGATCGTCCGATACGCAGTATTTT CASSNGTRSSDTQYF
. TRBJ2-1 TRBV19 medium-sized TGTGCCAGTAGTATTAGCGGATACAATGAGCAGTTCTTC CASSISGYNEQFF
TRBD1 TRBJ1-3 TRBV6-6 . TGTGCCAGCAGTACCGGGACAGGGCACTCTGGAAACACCATATATTTT CASSTGTGHSGNTIYF
TRBD1 TRBJ1-2 TRBV6-5 . TGTGCCAGCAGTCGACAGGGGGCGCAGGGCTACACCTTC CASSRQGAQGYTF
. TRBJ2-7 TRBV6-5 . TGTGCCAGCAGTTACTCGGCCAGGAGTTCCTACGAGCAGTACTTC CASSYSARSSYEQYF
TRBD2 TRBJ2-2 TRBV6-5 . TGTGCCAGCGCGGCGCGGGGGGTCGCCGGGGAGCTGTTTTTT CASAARGVAGELFF
. TRBJ2-7 TRBV30 . TGTGCCTGGAGCTCGGGTCCCAACGAGCAGTACTTC CAWSSGPNEQYF
. TRBJ2-1 TRBV27 . TGTGCCAGCAGTTCCGAGCGTACCCCCTACAATGAGCAGTTCTTC CASSSERTPYNEQFF
TRBD2 TRBJ2-7 TRBV7-3 once TGTGCCAGCAGCTTAATGGCGGGAGCCTCCTACGAGCAGTACTTC CASSLMAGASYEQYF
. TRBJ1-4 TRBV28 . TGTGCCAGCTCCACCCCTCAGACCGTAGCTAATGAAAAACTGTTTTTT CASSTPQTVANEKLFF
TRBD2 TRBJ2-7 TRBV9 . TGTGCCAGCAGCGCCGGACTAGCGGGGGTTATTTCGGGCGAGCAGTACTTC CASSAGLAGVISGEQYF
TRBD2 TRBJ2-7 TRBV19 . TGTGCCAGTATGCGGGGGAACTTCGGATACGAGCAGTACTTC CASMRGNFGYEQYF
. TRBJ1-1 TRBV7-8 . TGTGCCAGCAGCTTCCTAGACACTAACACTGAAGCTTTCTTT CASSFLDTNTEAFF
TRBD1 TRBJ1-1 TRBV12-5 . TGTGCTAGCCGGACAGGGGGTTACACTGAAGCTTTCTTT CASRTGGYTEAFF
. TRBJ2-4 TRBV7-9 once TGTGCCAGCAGCCTGGCCGAGCCCCTCAAAAACATTCAGTACTTC CASSLAEPLKNIQYF
TRBD2 TRBJ2-2 TRBV19 . TGTGCCAGTAGGGTTAGCGGGAGAGGTAACACCGGGGAGCTGTTTTTT CASRVSGRGNTGELFF
. TRBJ1-4 TRBV5-1 . TGCGCCAGCAGCTTGGCAGGGAAAGCTAATGAAAAACTGTTTTTT CASSLAGKANEKLFF
. TRBJ1-5 TRBV7-2 . TGTGCCAGCAGCTTAGATGGTAATCAGCCCCAGCATTTT CASSLDGNQPQHF
TRBD2 TRBJ2-1 TRBV27 once TGTGCCAGCAGCCTGACTAGCGGGAGCAATGAGCAGTTCTTC CASSLTSGSNEQFF
TRBD1 TRBJ1-3 TRBV5-4 . TGTGCCAGCAGCTTGGGACAGGGGGCAGCTGGAAACACCATATATTTT CASSLGQGAAGNTIYF
. TRBJ2-7 TRBV7-6 . TGTGCCAGCAGCTTAGAGGGGGGGCGAGGCGAGCAGTACTTC CASSLEGGRGEQYF
TRBD1 TRBJ1-1 TRBV5-4 . TGTGCCAGCAGCTCTGGACAGGGTCGCACTGAAGCTTTCTTT CASSSGQGRTEAFF
. TRBJ2-2 TRBV10-3 . TGTGCCATCACTGCGGGGCCTCTGGGGACTGGGGAGCTGTTTTTT CAITAGPLGTGELFF
TRBD1 TRBJ1-5 TRBV28 . TGTGCCAGCAGTCGGGACAGTAATCAGCCCCAGCATTTT CASSRDSNQPQHF
. TRBJ2-5 TRBV2 . TGTGCCAGCTTTCTGGGGGGTCAAGAGACCCAGTACTTC CASFLGGQETQYF
TRBD1 TRBJ1-4 TRBV9 . TGTGCCAGCAGCGTAGCAGGGGGCAACCCTAATGAAAAACTGTTTTTT CASSVAGGNPNEKLFF
. TRBJ2-1 TRBV5-5 few TGTGCCAGCAGCTTCCTAACGTACAATGAGCAGTTCTTC CASSFLTYNEQFF
. TRBJ2-7 TRBV6-1 . TGTGCCAGCAGTGCCCCCTCCTACGAGCAGTACTTC CASSAPSYEQYF
TRBD1 TRBJ2-7 TRBV7-9 . TGTGCCAGCAGCTTAGGACAGGGTAAGAGCGAGCAGTACTTC CASSLGQGKSEQYF
. TRBJ2-5 TRBV21-1 . TGTGCCAGCAGCAAATCGGGACTAGCGGGAGCGTCGGGAGAGACCCAGTACTTC CASSKSGLAGASGETQYF
. TRBJ1-3 TRBV19 few TGTGCCAGTAGTATGGGGAGCTCTGGAAACACCATATATTTT CASSMGSSGNTIYF
TRBD2 TRBJ2-3 TRBV30 . TGTGCCTGGGGGAGAAGGGAGGGAGATACGCAGTATTTT CAWGRREGDTQYF
. TRBJ2-7 TRBV5-4 . TGTGCCAGCAGCTCCGGGACTGATTCCTACGAGCAGTACTTC CASSSGTDSYEQYF
TRBD1 TRBJ1-1 TRBV29-1 . TGCAGCGTCGGGAGGACAGGGGGCTTCACTGAAGCTTTCTTT CSVGRTGGFTEAFF
. TRBJ2-7 TRBV2 . TGTGCCAGCACAGCAAGGGCTGACGAGCAGTACTTC CASTARADEQYF
. TRBJ1-5 TRBV7-2 . TGTGCCAGCAGCTTAGATGGGAAGAGCAATCAGCCCCAGCATTTT CASSLDGKSNQPQHF
. TRBJ1-1 TRBV29-1 . TGCAGCGTTTCCGGAGACACTGAAGCTTTCTTT CSVSGDTEAFF
TRBD1 TRBJ2-7 TRBV2 . TGTGCCAGCGGACAGGGCTACGAGCAGTACTTC CASGQGYEQYF
. TRBJ1-1 TRBV6-5 . TGTGCCAGCCACAACTTGGCTGAAGCTTTCTTT CASHNLAEAFF
. TRBJ2-7 TRBV27 . TGTGCCAGCAGTTTATACCCACCCCGACAGGTCTCCCGGGGGAACGAGCAGTACTTC CASSLYPPRQVSRGNEQYF
TRBD2 TRBJ2-7 TRBV10-3 . TGTGCCATAGGGGATAGCGGGACTCTTTCCTACGAGCAGTACTTC CAIGDSGTLSYEQYF
TRBD2 TRBJ2-3 TRBV9 . TGTGCCAGCAGCCCTTCAGCGGGAGGGCCGGGAGATACGCAGTATTTT CASSPSAGGPGDTQYF
. TRBJ1-2 TRBV7-2 . TGTGCCAGCAGCTTTAACAGGGAAATATCTAACTATGGCTACACCTTC CASSFNREISNYGYTF
. TRBJ1-2 TRBV18 . TGTGCCAGATCATCCGGGACGGACTATGGCTACACCTTC CARSSGTDYGYTF
TRBD2 TRBJ2-1 TRBV4-3 . TGCGCCAGCAGCCAAGATCTCGGCGCGGGAGTCTTCAATGAGCAGTTCTTC CASSQDLGAGVFNEQFF
. TRBJ1-5 TRBV15 . TGTGCCACCAGCAGATCCCGGGGCAGGGAGCCCCAGCATTTT CATSRSRGREPQHF
TRBD2 TRBJ2-7 TRBV5-1 . TGCGCCAGCAGCCAATTAGCGGGAGGAGGCGAGCAGTACTTC CASSQLAGGGEQYF
TRBD2 TRBJ2-3 TRBV28 . TGTGCCAGCAGCCCCCGAAGGGATAGCGGGGGACCCAAGGATACGCAGTATTTT CASSPRRDSGGPKDTQYF
. TRBJ1-5 TRBV15 . TGTGCCACCAGCAGAGAGCCGGGAACCAGGGATCAGCCCCAGCATTTT CATSREPGTRDQPQHF
. TRBJ1-6 TRBV25-1 . TGTGCCAGCAGAGAACCCTGGGGGGGGAATTCACCCCTCCACTTT CASREPWGGNSPLHF
TRBD2 TRBJ2-5 TRBV5-4 once TGTGCCAGCAGCCCCGTGAGGACTAGCGGGGTGGAGACCCAGTACTTC CASSPVRTSGVETQYF